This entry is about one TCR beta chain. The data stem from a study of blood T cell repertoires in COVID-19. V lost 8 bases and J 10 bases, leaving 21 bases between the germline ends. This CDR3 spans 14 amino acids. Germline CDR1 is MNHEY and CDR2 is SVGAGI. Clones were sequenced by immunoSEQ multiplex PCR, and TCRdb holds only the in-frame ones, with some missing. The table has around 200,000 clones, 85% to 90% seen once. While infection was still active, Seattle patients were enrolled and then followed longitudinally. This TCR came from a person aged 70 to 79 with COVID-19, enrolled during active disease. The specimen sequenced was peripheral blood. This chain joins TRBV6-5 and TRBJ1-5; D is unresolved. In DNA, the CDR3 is TGTGCCAGCCGCCCTTCGGAGGGCGTCGGCCCCCAGCATTTT. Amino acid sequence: CASRPSEGVGPQHF.